The TCR beta chain described here comes from a study of T cell responses to AZD1222 COVID-19 vaccine. In the case of this clone: Its antigen remains unknown.

Study results and limitations: White British people made up most donors, females outnumbered males, and clonal diversity was possibly underestimated.

Data came from immunoSEQ multiplex PCR; TCRdb stores just in-frame clones and leaves some out. The table includes some 110,000 clones, about 87% detected once. The source is an adult in good health. This specimen was peripheral blood, taken on day 0 of AZD1222 vaccination.

The CDR3 protein is CATSRALGGDPNEQFF. The DNA for the CDR3 is TGTGCCACCAGCAGAGCTCTAGGGGGGGATCCCAATGAGCAGTTCTTC. This rearrangement joins TRBV15 to TRBJ2-1; tentative D call: TRBD2 (7 bases). Deletions cut 1 base from V and 6 bases from J, with 16 bases between. This CDR3 region has 16 residues. Germline loops: CDR1 LNHNV, CDR2 YYDKDF (reference sequence). Together with reference TRBV15 and TRBJ2-1, the CDR3 gives the full variable domain: DAMVIQNPRYQVTQFGKPVTLSCSQTLNHNVMYWYQQKSSQAPKLLFHYYDKDFNNEADTPDNFQSRRPNTSFCFLDIRSPGLGDTAMYLCATSRALGGDPNEQFFGPGTRLTVL.